The TCR beta chain under discussion was sequenced for a study of T cell responses to AZD1222 COVID-19 vaccine (dated by TCRdb to the early 2020s). In the study overall: Because spike-specific TCR depth and breadth did not differ between the two schedules, AZD1222 recipients who got a second dose at roughly 4 weeks were pooled with those who got a second dose at roughly 12 weeks. TCR sequencing covered 233 trial participants: approximately 200 given two doses of AZD1222 and 26 given two doses of MenACWY control vaccine. Trial participants were enrolled by age into subgroups of 18-55, 56-69 and 70-plus years, and roughly 150, 30 and 60 TCR-sequenced participants, respectively, were included in these subgroups.

The CDR3 regions of human TCRbeta chains were subjected to immunosequencing. The authors' analysis ran thus. Repertoire TCRs were checked for matches against a reference library of SARS-CoV-2-specific TCRs that had been generated using the MIRA antigen-specificity platform. Breadth was defined as the fraction of unique TCRs that were SARS-CoV-2-associated, and depth was defined as the fraction of total T cells that were SARS-CoV-2-associated. Each spike-specific TCR was assigned to its reactive spike region and to a CD4 or CD8 class using the MIRA data. Log10-transformed breadth and depth values were compared by one-way ANOVA with Sidak's multiple comparisons tests. Entries here come from immuneACCESS through TCRdb and include only in-frame sequences with V and J called. Some clones fail to appear in such tables; in the studies checked, an unresolved V gene covers under half of the shortfall, and the cause of the remainder is unknown. That table furnishes V, J and clone size, whereas the DNA furnished D and trimming. This sample is represented by about 100,000 clones; roughly 87% of them were singletons. The ten largest clones capture about 17% of the sample.

CDR1 and CDR2, looked up from the germline V gene, are SQVTM and ANQGSEA. From the cysteine up to the phenylalanine, the CDR3 has a length of 11 residues. The entry retains the CDR3 DNA only, 33 bases that are in frame from base 1. V is reduced by 7 bases and J by 3 bases, leaving a spacing of 10 bases between them. Results the study describes overall, beyond this receptor: Most participants were white British and females outnumbered males, and the authors suggested that clonal diversity may have been underestimated. Because no day 14 peak-response samples were available, repertoires were characterized only after the peak T cell response. CD4 TCRs associated with the vaccine covered the entire spike protein, and the dominant responses were in regions 160-218 and 743-854. Conclusions about previously exposed vaccinees are limited, since just 5 to 7 AZD1222 recipients were seropositive for SARS-CoV-2 at baseline. A significant rise in spike-specific TCR breadth and depth was observed after two AZD1222 doses relative to day 0 and relative to MenACWY recipients. Epitopes outside the regions mutated in the B.1.351 and B.1.1.7 variants were reportedly recognized by nearly half of the unique spike-specific TCRs. In the small 56-69-year group, the increase in depth fell short of significance, most likely because of low power.

Concerning this clone itself: It lacks a known antigen. The record has no base qualities; no much larger clone is one base away.

The sample's time point label is to be understood as: baseline before first vaccination. Samples from vaccinated people were obtained from the UK trials COV001 and COV002, which included a single-blind randomized controlled phase 2/3 trial of AZD1222 (ChAdOx1 nCoV-19) in healthy adults. For TCRbeta chain sequencing, PBMC samples were collected from trial participants at day 0 and at day 28 after the second dose. The clonotype was recovered from an adult in good health. The V gene is TRBV29-1 and the J gene is TRBJ2-7; the D gene is perhaps TRBD1, from 5 matching bases. The sample here was peripheral blood, taken on day 0 of AZD1222 vaccination. Read as DNA, the sequence is TGCAGCGCAGGACAAAACTACGAGCAGTACTTC. Its protein product is CSAGQNYEQYF.